What follows are 20 T cell receptor beta chains derived from one specimen sequenced in a study of cytomegalovirus exposure and HLA in healthy donors. Amplification used 60 Vbeta primers and 13 Jbeta primers. TCRdb's copy holds only in-frame clones and misses some; the assay was immunoSEQ multiplex PCR. The sample comprises about 97,000 clones, roughly 79% of which are singletons, and roughly 4% rests with the top ten. Sequenced input: PBMCs. The source of these receptors is a man aged 35-49 years in good health and CMV-seronegative.

V and J are TRBV28 and TRBJ1-1, with D possibly being TRBD1 (6 bases). V lost 3 bases to trimming and J lost 5 bases, with 16 bases between them. Germline CDR1 is MDHEN and CDR2 is SYDVKM. This CDR3 has 15 amino acids. The CDR3 DNA reads TGTGCCAGCAGTTTGAACAGGGAATTCGGGACTGAAGCTTTCTTT. Amino acids: CASSLNREFGTEAFF.

The chain links TRBV9 to TRBJ2-1; TRBD1 matches at 7 bases. Germline CDR1 SGDLS, CDR2 YYNGEE. With 0 bases clipped from V and 6 bases from J, the junction kept 9 bases outside the gene matches. The CDR3 has 16 amino acids. The CDR3 DNA follows: TGTGCCAGCAGCGTAGTAACAGGGGTAGAAGGCAATGAGCAGTTCTTC. As protein: CASSVVTGVEGNEQFF.

In regard to this clone: The junction differs from germline at one of its ends, possibly a read error. V and J are TRBV7-9 and TRBJ1-3; D ambiguous. The length of the CDR3 is 13 residues. Germline CDR1 reads SEHNR; CDR2 reads FQNEAQ (reference sequence). The CDR3 region has the DNA TGTTCCAGCAGCTTAGCCTTCGGAAACACCATATATTTT. This gives the protein CSSSLAFGNTIYF. Combining the CDR3 with reference TRBV7-9 and TRBJ1-3 gives the whole variable domain DTGVSQNPRHKITKRGQNVTFRCDPISEHNRLYWYRQTLGQGPEFLTYFQNEAQLEKSRLLSDRFSAERPKGSFSTLEIQRTEQGDSAMYLCSSSLAFGNTIYFGEGSWLTVV.

The chain employs TRBV5-8 and TRBJ2-2; 7 bases fit TRBD2. The CDR3 contains 15 residues. Germline CDR1 SGHTS, CDR2 YDEGEE. V trimming: 1 base; J trimming: 5 bases; junction bases outside the gene matches: 5. The DNA for the CDR3 is TGTGCCAGCAGCTTGCCTTGGGGGGGAACCGGGGAGCTGTTTTTT. It codes for CASSLPWGGTGELFF. Supplemented by reference TRBV5-8 and TRBJ2-2, the full variable domain reads EAGVTQSPTHLIKTRGQQATLRCSPISGHTSVYWYQQALGLGLQFLLWYDEGEERNRGNFPPRFSGRQFPNYSSELNVNALELEDSALYLCASSLPWGGTGELFFGEGSRLTVL.

The rearrangement links TRBV19 to TRBJ2-3; 10 nucleotides align to TRBD2. The germline V gene encodes CDR1 LNHDA and CDR2 SQIVND (reference sequence). The CDR3 has 19 amino acids. Trimming took 0 bases from V and 1 from J; bases not matched to a gene: 10. This chain's CDR3 is CASSIDSSLAGARTDTQYF. The DNA for the CDR3 is TGTGCCAGTAGTATAGATTCTAGCCTAGCGGGGGCGCGCACAGATACGCAGTATTTT.

The rearrangement uses TRBV5-1 and TRBJ1-1; D gene uncertain. V lost 4 bases and J 4 bases, leaving 14 bases between the germline ends. Germline V gives CDR1 SGHRS, CDR2 YFSETQ. The CDR3 length is 14 residues. The CDR3 here is CASSPGSTSTEAFF. The CDR3 DNA reads TGCGCCAGCAGCCCGGGTAGTACGAGCACTGAAGCTTTCTTT.

The chain couples TRBV4-2 to TRBJ2-3; 15 bases are a match to TRBD2. The CDR3 extends over 19 amino acids. The germline V gene has CDR1 LGHNA and CDR2 YNFKEQ. With V trimmed by 5 bases and J by 2 bases, 11 bases remained unmatched. The CDR3 DNA reads as TGTGCCAGCAGCGGTCTAGGACTAGCGGGGGGGCACCCCACAGATACGCAGTATTTT. As protein: CASSGLGLAGGHPTDTQYF.

The V call is TRBV28, the J call TRBJ1-1; TRBD1 aligns across 8 bases. The CDR3 is made up of 14 amino acids. Germline trimming cut 6 bases from V and 1 base from J; bases unmatched to any gene: 4. Germline V gene lookup returns CDR1 MDHEN and CDR2 SYDVKM. The CDR3, as DNA: TGTGCCAGCAGGATGACAGGGGCGAACACTGAAGCTTTCTTT. As protein: CASRMTGANTEAFF.

J is TRBJ1-2 and V is TRBV6-5, with 7 nucleotides matching TRBD1. From germline, CDR1 is MNHEY and CDR2 SVGAGI. The ends lost 2 bases at V and 4 bases at J; junction bases unmatched: 7. The CDR3 extends over 15 amino acids. This chain's CDR3 is CASSYRVGQSYGYTF. The CDR3 nucleotides are TGTGCCAGCAGTTACCGGGTGGGACAGTCCTATGGCTACACCTTC.

This sequence joins TRBV6-1 and TRBJ2-5; D is unclear. The germline gives CDR1 MNHNS, CDR2 SASEGT. The CDR3 length is 14 residues. The V end was cut by 2 bases, the J end by 0 bases, with 7 bases between. CDR3 bases: TGTGCCAGCAGTGAATCTATCTACCAAGAGACCCAGTACTTC. It is translated as CASSESIYQETQYF.

The V and J genes are TRBV27 and TRBJ1-5; no firm D call. V was clipped by 1 base and J by 4 bases, with 5 bases between them. CDR1 and CDR2 from the germline V gene are MNHEY and SMNVEV (reference sequence). This CDR3 is built from 13 residues. This chain's CDR3 is CASSLFRNQPQHF. CDR3 sequence (DNA): TGTGCCAGCAGTTTATTCAGAAATCAGCCCCAGCATTTT.

The V call is TRBV5-4, the J call TRBJ1-6; the match to TRBD1 covers 8 bases. The CDR3 is made up of 14 amino acids. Germline CDR1 SGHNT, CDR2 YYREEE (reference sequence). V was pared by 4 bases and J by 10 bases, with 7 bases of the junction left unmatched. DNA for the CDR3: TGTGCCAGCAGCGTGGGACAGGATCGGTCACCCCTCCACTTT. Translating it yields CASSVGQDRSPLHF.

The genes are TRBV2 and TRBJ2-1; 9 nucleotides align to TRBD1. Germline V CDR1 and CDR2: SNHLY, FYNNEI. There are 14 residues in the CDR3. V lost 6 bases, J lost 6 bases, and 6 bases stayed unmatched. Here the CDR3 reads CASSIEGQGNEQFF. The CDR3 DNA reads TGTGCCAGCAGCATTGAGGGACAGGGCAATGAGCAGTTCTTC.

The CDR3 DNA follows: TGTGCTAGTGCCCGGGGTAGGGGGCAGACCCAGTACTTC. Amino acid sequence: CASARGRGQTQYF. The gene calls are TRBV12-5 and TRBJ2-5; 7 bases map to TRBD1. V trimming: 7 bases; J trimming: 6 bases; junction bases outside the gene matches: 8. Germline loops: CDR1 LGHNT, CDR2 FRNRAP. The CDR3 contains 13 residues. Full variable domain (rest looked up from reference TRBV12-5 and TRBJ2-5): DARVTQTPRHKVTEMGQEVTMRCQPILGHNTVFWYRQTMMQGLELLAYFRNRAPLDDSGMPKDRFSAEMPDATLATLKIQPSEPRDSAVYFCASARGRGQTQYFGPGTRLLVL.

The chain joins TRBV6-1 to TRBJ1-2, with a tentative D call TRBD1 (6 bases). CDR3 length: 13 amino acids. Per germline, CDR1 MNHNS and CDR2 SASEGT. Deletions cut 6 bases from V and 4 bases from J, with 12 bases between. Here the CDR3 reads CASRGDRIYGYTF. Written as DNA, the CDR3 is TGTGCCAGCAGGGGCGACAGGATCTATGGCTACACCTTC.

This chain uses TRBV7-2 with TRBJ2-7; D possibly corresponds to TRBD1 (6 bases). CDR3 length: 12 residues. Germline V CDR1 and CDR2: SGHTA, FQGNSA. Trimming shortened V by 5 bases and J by 5 bases, and 10 bases separated the two germline ends. This CDR3 is CASSPHRDEQYF. CDR3 bases: TGTGCCAGCAGCCCGCACAGGGACGAGCAGTACTTC.

Comments on this clone: Other DNA sequences in the sample encode the same CDR3. The chain couples TRBV9 to TRBJ2-1; 7 bases match TRBD1. The CDR3 loop spans 15 amino acids. The germline V gene encodes CDR1 SGDLS and CDR2 YYNGEE. Trimming at V came to 0 bases and at J to 7 bases, leaving 7 bases not matched to a gene. Here the CDR3 reads CASSVGGGASNEQFF. Written as DNA, the CDR3 is TGTGCCAGCAGCGTAGGAGGGGGCGCTAGTAATGAGCAGTTCTTC.

CDR3 residues: CASSDRTQNYGYTF. CDR3 coding DNA: TGTGCCAGCAGTGATAGGACACAAAACTATGGCTACACCTTC. The V and J genes are TRBV5-4 and TRBJ1-2; maybe TRBD1 (5 bases). Germline CDR1 reads SGHNT; CDR2 reads YYREEE (reference sequence). V dropped 5 bases and J dropped 2 bases, with 13 bases sitting between them. CDR3 size: 14 residues.

The rearrangement links TRBV6-5 to TRBJ2-5; D remains unclear. Germline CDR1 MNHEY, CDR2 SVGAGI. V gave up 0 bases and J gave up 5 bases, with 7 bases separating them. The length of the CDR3 is 13 residues. As DNA, the CDR3 is TGTGCCAGCAGTTACTCCAGGTGGGAGACCCAGTACTTC. Encoded protein: CASSYSRWETQYF.

The chain links TRBV10-3 to TRBJ2-1; 12 bases map to TRBD2. The germline V gene encodes CDR1 ENHRY and CDR2 SYGVKD. The CDR3 totals 16 residues. V shed 2 bases and J 5 bases; nucleotides not matched to a gene: 4. This CDR3 is CAISELTSGGNNEQFF. The CDR3 DNA reads as TGTGCCATCAGTGAGCTGACTAGCGGGGGAAACAATGAGCAGTTCTTC.